Listed here are 21 T cell receptor beta chains from one sample, sequenced in a study of PD-1 blockade in classical Hodgkin lymphoma. Profiled with immunoSEQ multiplex PCR; TCRdb holds only in-frame clones, not every one. The data hold around 100,000 clones, with 90% observed a single time. Regarding time point: cycle 4 day 1 (C4D1), after six to seven weeks of nivolumab. Autologous stem cell transplantation was followed by relapse in every patient, and brentuximab vedotin exposure varied. The sequences come from peripheral blood mononuclear cells (PBMCs), collected before the fourth cycle of nivolumab. Every receptor here comes from a human donor with classical Hodgkin lymphoma.

The V and J genes are TRBV27 and TRBJ1-1, with a tentative D call TRBD1 (5 bases). This CDR3 has 16 amino acids. Per the germline V gene, CDR1 is MNHEY and CDR2 is SMNVEV (reference sequence). The germline V and J ends were trimmed by 5 bases and 2 bases, with 18 bases remaining between them. CDR3 DNA: TGTGCCAGCAGTACCGCCCAGGGCTTGTCCAACACTGAAGCTTTCTTT. The encoded protein is CASSTAQGLSNTEAFF.

The genes are TRBV11-1 and TRBJ1-6, with a possible D match to TRBD1 (5 bases). Germline CDR1 and CDR2: SGHAT and FQDESV (reference sequence). V was cut by 2 bases and J by 5 bases, with 10 bases left in between. CDR3 length: 15 residues. The CDR3 loop reads CASSLRDGHNSPLHF. The CDR3 nucleotides are TGTGCCAGCAGCTTACGGGACGGCCATAATTCACCCCTCCACTTT. The complete variable domain, with remaining parts taken from reference TRBV11-1 and TRBJ1-6, reads EAEVAQSPRYKITEKSQAVAFWCDPISGHATLYWYRQILGQGPELLVQFQDESVVDDSQLPKDRFSAERLKGVDSTLKIQPAELGDSAMYLCASSLRDGHNSPLHFGNGTRLTVT.

This chain uses TRBV7-9 with TRBJ2-1; 9 bases match TRBD1. Germline V CDR1 and CDR2: SEHNR, FQNEAQ (reference sequence). The CDR3 is made up of 14 amino acids. The junction had 3 bases not matched to a gene; V was cut back by 5 bases and J by 4 bases. The DNA of the CDR3 is TGTGCCAGCAGCCCGGGACAGGGATACAATGAGCAGTTCTTC. It codes for CASSPGQGYNEQFF.

This clone was counted only a few times. The V call is TRBV27, the J call TRBJ1-1; 8 bases map to TRBD1. Germline V gene data show CDR1 as MNHEY and CDR2 as SMNVEV (reference sequence). The CDR3 has 16 amino acids. V was pared by 1 base and J by 4 bases, with 8 bases of the junction left unmatched. This CDR3 reads CASSLLGAGGSTEAFF. CDR3 coding DNA: TGTGCCAGCAGTTTATTAGGTGCAGGGGGCTCCACTGAAGCTTTCTTT.

This chain connects TRBV25-1 to TRBJ2-1; D may be TRBD1 or TRBD2 (5 bases each). Germline CDR1 is MGHDK and CDR2 is SYGVNS. The CDR3 is 16 amino acids. V shed 3 bases and J shed 4 bases, with 16 bases lying between them. This CDR3 is CASSDGTEPSYNEQFF. CDR3 DNA sequence: TGTGCCAGCAGTGACGGGACGGAGCCTTCATACAATGAGCAGTTCTTC.

The chain links TRBV19 to TRBJ2-2; D unresolved. This CDR3 is built from 14 residues. Germline CDR1 reads LNHDA; CDR2 reads SQIVND (reference sequence). The V and J ends lost 2 bases and 7 bases respectively, with 11 bases between them. For the CDR3, the DNA is TGTGCCAGTAGTATAACGGTCCTTAGCGGGGAGCTGTTTTTT. This gives the protein CASSITVLSGELFF.

The rearrangement uses TRBV9 and TRBJ2-3, with TRBD2 matching 8 bases. The germline V gene encodes CDR1 SGDLS and CDR2 YYNGEE. There are 16 residues in the CDR3. The V and J ends lost 5 bases and 5 bases, in that order; junction bases with no gene match: 13. The CDR3 DNA reads as TGTGCCAGCAGTGAGAGCGGGACTAGGGGAGGAGATACGCAGTATTTT. This codes for CASSESGTRGGDTQYF.

J is TRBJ2-7 and V is TRBV6-5; possible D gene TRBD2, 5 bases. The CDR3 has 16 amino acids. Germline CDR1 is MNHEY and CDR2 is SVGAGI. Trimming stripped 0 bases from V and 0 bases from J, with 12 bases between. The CDR3 here is CASSYSLTGNSYEQYF. CDR3 coding DNA: TGTGCCAGCAGTTACTCCCTGACCGGGAACTCCTACGAGCAGTACTTC.

Only a few counts were recorded for this clone. The gene calls are TRBV4-2 and TRBJ2-2, with 8 bases matching TRBD2. Trimming cost V 4 bases and J 1 base; bases outside gene matches: 5. CDR3 length: 16 residues. Germline V gene sequence: CDR1 LGHNA, CDR2 YNFKEQ. The CDR3 region is CASSPESGGNTGELFF. DNA of the CDR3: TGTGCCAGCAGCCCAGAAAGCGGGGGGAACACCGGGGAGCTGTTTTTT.

The rearrangement links TRBV29-1 to TRBJ2-7; tentative D call: TRBD1 (6 bases). V was trimmed by 6 bases and J by 2 bases, leaving 8 bases between them. Germline loops: CDR1 SQVTM, CDR2 ANQGSEA. The CDR3 consists of 11 residues. The CDR3 DNA reads as TGCAGCGTACAGGGTACCTACGAGCAGTACTTC. Its protein product is CSVQGTYEQYF.

V is TRBV9 and J is TRBJ2-7; 9 nucleotides match TRBD1. The CDR3 totals 14 residues. V was clipped by 6 bases and J by 3 bases; unmatched bases: 7. Germline assignment: CDR1 SGDLS and CDR2 YYNGEE. The CDR3 is CASNGQGRDYEQYF. The CDR3 DNA reads as TGTGCCAGCAACGGACAGGGGAGGGACTACGAGCAGTACTTC.

The CDR3, as DNA: TGTGCCAGCAGTGGAGGGGGCGTAGGGTCCTACAATGAGCAGTTCTTC. Translated: CASSGGGVGSYNEQFF. The chain uses TRBV28 and TRBJ2-1; D is perhaps TRBD1 (7 bases). This CDR3 comprises 16 residues. The V gene's germline CDR1 is MDHEN and CDR2 SYDVKM. V shed 5 bases and J shed 1 base, with 15 bases lying between them.

Remarks on this clone: The CDR3 end shows no conserved phenylalanine or tryptophan, and so a read error is likely. V gene TRBV2 combines with J gene TRBJ1-2; weak D call: TRBD1 (5 bases). Trimming stripped 0 bases from V and 9 bases from J, with 11 bases between. The CDR3 runs to 13 residues. From germline, CDR1 is SNHLY and CDR2 FYNNEI. The CDR3: CASSEAQDMSYTL. CDR3 in DNA: TGTGCCAGCAGTGAAGCGCAGGACATGAGCTACACCCTC.

V is TRBV6-4 and J is TRBJ1-2, with D maybe TRBD1 (5 bases). V was pared by 8 bases and J by 0 bases, with 16 bases between. The CDR3 sequence is 15 residues long. Germline CDR1 is MRHNA and CDR2 is SNTAGT. The CDR3 sequence is CASLSGGSPNYGYTF. The CDR3 coding sequence is TGTGCCAGCTTAAGCGGGGGGTCGCCTAACTATGGCTACACCTTC.

The chain employs TRBV28 and TRBJ2-5, with D possibly TRBD2 on 6 matching bases. This CDR3 comprises 14 residues. The germline CDR1 and CDR2 sequences are MDHEN and SYDVKM. Trimming removed 5 bases at V and 5 bases at J, with 15 bases between. For the CDR3, the DNA is TGTGCCAGCAGTAGGGGAGGCCGAGGGGAGACCCAGTACTTC. This translates into CASSRGGRGETQYF.

The CDR3 sequence is CASSLSGGYYTDTQYF. In nucleotides, the CDR3 is TGTGCCAGCAGCTTGAGCGGGGGGTATTACACAGATACGCAGTATTTT. This sequence joins TRBV7-2 and TRBJ2-3; 9 nucleotides agree with TRBD2. The V segment lost 3 bases and the J segment 2 bases; nucleotides outside the gene matches: 6. In germline, CDR1 is SGHTA, CDR2 FQGNSA. This CDR3 spans 16 amino acids.

CDR3 coding DNA: TGTGCCAGCAGCCTTGACGTGAACACTGAAGCTTTCTTT. Translating gives CASSLDVNTEAFF. The chain has TRBV9 and TRBJ1-1; no clear D. CDR1 and CDR2 from the germline V gene are SGDLS and YYNGEE. The CDR3 consists of 13 residues. Trimming pared 4 bases from V and 0 bases from J, leaving 7 bases between.

The chain couples TRBV6-6 to TRBJ2-2; 10 bases are shared with TRBD1. After removal of 5 bases from V and 4 bases from J, the junction contained 4 bases not matched to a gene. The CDR3 extends over 15 amino acids. Germline V gene sequence: CDR1 MNHNY, CDR2 SVGAGI (reference sequence). The CDR3 DNA reads TGTGCCAGCAGTACCGGGACAGGGGCCACCGGGGAGCTGTTTTTT. It is translated as CASSTGTGATGELFF.

In its sample, this clone was seen once. V is TRBV7-7 and J is TRBJ2-1; TRBD1 or TRBD2 may be the D gene (6 bases each). In germline, CDR1 is SSHAT, CDR2 FNYEAQ (reference sequence). The CDR3 length is 15 residues. The V end was cut by 2 bases, the J end by 1 base, with 9 bases between. The CDR3 region has the DNA TGTGCCAGCAGCTTAACAGGGAGGTCCTACAATGAGCAGTTCTTC. Its protein is CASSLTGRSYNEQFF. The full variable domain, completed using reference TRBV7-7 and TRBJ2-1, is GAGVSQSPRYKVTKRGQDVTLRCDPISSHATLYWYQQALGQGPEFLTYFNYEAQPDKSGLPSDRFSAERPEGSISTLTIQRTEQRDSAMYRCASSLTGRSYNEQFFGPGTRLTVL.

This CDR3 reads CASSTTWSTGELFF. CDR3 coding DNA: TGTGCCAGTAGTACCACGTGGTCCACCGGGGAGCTGTTTTTT. The chain joins TRBV19 to TRBJ2-2, with D hard to call. The CDR3 runs to 14 residues. Germline CDR1 reads LNHDA; CDR2 reads SQIVND (reference sequence). V lost 4 bases and J lost 4, with 10 bases in between.

This clone was seen a single time. The chain is built from TRBV6-4 and TRBJ2-3; D may be TRBD2 (5 bases). The V end was cut by 9 bases, the J end by 2 bases, with 15 bases between. CDR3 length: 14 amino acids. Per the germline V gene, CDR1 is MRHNA and CDR2 is SNTAGT. The DNA for the CDR3 is TGTGCCAGTTCTAAGCGGAGAGACACAGATACGCAGTATTTT. Its translation is CASSKRRDTDTQYF.